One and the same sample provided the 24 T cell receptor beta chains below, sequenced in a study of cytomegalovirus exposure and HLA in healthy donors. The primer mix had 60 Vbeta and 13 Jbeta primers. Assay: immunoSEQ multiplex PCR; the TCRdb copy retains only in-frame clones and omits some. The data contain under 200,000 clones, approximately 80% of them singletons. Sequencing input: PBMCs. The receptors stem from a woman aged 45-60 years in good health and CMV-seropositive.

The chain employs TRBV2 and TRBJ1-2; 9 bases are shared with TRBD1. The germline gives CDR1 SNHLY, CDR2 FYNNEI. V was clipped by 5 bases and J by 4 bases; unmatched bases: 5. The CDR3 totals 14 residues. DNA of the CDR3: TGTGCCAGCAGTCCCGGGACAGGGAGCTATGGCTACACCTTC. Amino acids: CASSPGTGSYGYTF.

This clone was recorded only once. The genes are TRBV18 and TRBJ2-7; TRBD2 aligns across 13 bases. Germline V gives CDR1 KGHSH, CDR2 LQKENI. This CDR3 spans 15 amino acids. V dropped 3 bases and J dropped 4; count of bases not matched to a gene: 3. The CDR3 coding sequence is TGTGCCAGCTCACCCCGGACTAGCGGGGGATACGAGCAGTACTTC. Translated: CASSPRTSGGYEQYF.

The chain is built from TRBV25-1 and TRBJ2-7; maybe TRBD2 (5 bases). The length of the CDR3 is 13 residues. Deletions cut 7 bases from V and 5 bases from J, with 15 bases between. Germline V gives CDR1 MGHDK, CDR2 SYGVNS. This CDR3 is CASTPSLGDEQYF. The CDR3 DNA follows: TGTGCCAGCACCCCCTCTTTGGGAGACGAGCAGTACTTC.

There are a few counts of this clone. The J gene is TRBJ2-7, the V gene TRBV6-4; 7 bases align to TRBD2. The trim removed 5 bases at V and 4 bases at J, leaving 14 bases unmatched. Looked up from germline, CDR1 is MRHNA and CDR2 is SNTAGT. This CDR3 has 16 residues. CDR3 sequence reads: CASSPSGDLSPYEQYF. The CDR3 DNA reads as TGTGCCAGCAGTCCAAGCGGGGACCTTTCTCCATACGAGCAGTACTTC.

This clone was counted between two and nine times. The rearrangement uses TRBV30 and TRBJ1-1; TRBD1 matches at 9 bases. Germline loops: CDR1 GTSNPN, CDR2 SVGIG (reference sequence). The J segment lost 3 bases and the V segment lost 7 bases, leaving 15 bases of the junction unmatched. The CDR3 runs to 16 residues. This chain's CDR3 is CASPPRDREWDTEAFF. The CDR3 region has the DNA TGTGCCTCCCCCCCCCGGGACAGGGAATGGGACACTGAAGCTTTCTTT.

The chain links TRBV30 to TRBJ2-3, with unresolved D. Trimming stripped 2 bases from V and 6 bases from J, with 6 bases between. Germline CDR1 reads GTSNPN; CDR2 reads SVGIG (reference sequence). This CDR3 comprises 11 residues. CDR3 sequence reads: CAWSSPDTQYF. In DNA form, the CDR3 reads TGTGCCTGGAGTTCCCCGGATACGCAGTATTTT.

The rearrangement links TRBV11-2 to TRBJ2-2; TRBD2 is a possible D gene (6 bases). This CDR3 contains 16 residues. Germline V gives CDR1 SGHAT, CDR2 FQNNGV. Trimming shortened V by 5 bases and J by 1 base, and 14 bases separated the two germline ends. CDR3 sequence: CASSPVGGWNTGELFF. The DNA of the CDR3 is TGTGCCAGCAGCCCGGTGGGGGGATGGAACACCGGGGAGCTGTTTTTT.

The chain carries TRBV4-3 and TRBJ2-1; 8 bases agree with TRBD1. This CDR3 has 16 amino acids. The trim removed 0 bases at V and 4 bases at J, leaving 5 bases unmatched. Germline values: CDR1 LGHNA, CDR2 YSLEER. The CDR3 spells CASSQEPGQAYNEQFF. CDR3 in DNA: TGCGCCAGCAGCCAAGAACCGGGACAGGCATACAATGAGCAGTTCTTC.

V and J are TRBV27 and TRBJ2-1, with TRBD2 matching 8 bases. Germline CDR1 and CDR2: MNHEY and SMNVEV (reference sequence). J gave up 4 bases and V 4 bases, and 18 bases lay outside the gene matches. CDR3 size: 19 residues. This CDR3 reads CASSSRISGMIALYNEQFF. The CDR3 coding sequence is TGTGCCAGCAGTTCCCGTATTAGCGGGATGATAGCCCTTTACAATGAGCAGTTCTTC.

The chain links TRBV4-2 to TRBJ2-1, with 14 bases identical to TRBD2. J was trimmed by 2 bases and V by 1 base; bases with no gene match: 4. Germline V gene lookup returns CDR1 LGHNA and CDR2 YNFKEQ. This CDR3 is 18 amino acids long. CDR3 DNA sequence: TGTGCCAGCAGCCAAGGGACTAGCGGGGGGATTACCTACAATGAGCAGTTCTTC. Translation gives CASSQGTSGGITYNEQFF.

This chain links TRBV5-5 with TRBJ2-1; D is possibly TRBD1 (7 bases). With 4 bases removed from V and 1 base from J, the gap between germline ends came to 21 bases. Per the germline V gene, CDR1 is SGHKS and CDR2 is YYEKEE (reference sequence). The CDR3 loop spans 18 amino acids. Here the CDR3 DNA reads TGTGCCAGCAGCCGGCGGGACAGTGTCCGACCTTCCTACAATGAGCAGTTCTTC. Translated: CASSRRDSVRPSYNEQFF.

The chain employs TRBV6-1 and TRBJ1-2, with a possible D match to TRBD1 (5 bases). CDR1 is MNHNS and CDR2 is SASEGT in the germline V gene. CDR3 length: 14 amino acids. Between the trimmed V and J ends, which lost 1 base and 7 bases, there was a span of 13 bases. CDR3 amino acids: CASSEVGQGSGYTF. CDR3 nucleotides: TGTGCCAGCAGTGAAGTTGGGCAGGGCAGTGGCTACACCTTC.

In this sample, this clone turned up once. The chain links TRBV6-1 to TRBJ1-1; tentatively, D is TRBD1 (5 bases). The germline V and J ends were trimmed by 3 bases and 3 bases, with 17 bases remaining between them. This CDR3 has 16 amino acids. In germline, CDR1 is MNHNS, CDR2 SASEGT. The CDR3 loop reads CASSEDQIGGDTEAFF. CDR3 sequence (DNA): TGTGCCAGCAGTGAGGACCAAATCGGAGGGGACACTGAAGCTTTCTTT.

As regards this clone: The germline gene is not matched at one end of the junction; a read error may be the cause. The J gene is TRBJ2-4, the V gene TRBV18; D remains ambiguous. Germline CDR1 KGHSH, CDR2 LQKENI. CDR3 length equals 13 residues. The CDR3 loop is CASSPLDRGVQDF. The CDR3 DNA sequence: TGTGCCAGCTCACCACTCGATAGAGGCGTACAAGACTTC.

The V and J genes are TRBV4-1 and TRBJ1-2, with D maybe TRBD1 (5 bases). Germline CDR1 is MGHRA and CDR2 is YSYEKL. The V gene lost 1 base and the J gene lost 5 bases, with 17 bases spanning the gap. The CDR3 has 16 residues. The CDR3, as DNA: TGCGCCAGCAGCCAAGTAAGTCCCGGAGGGGAATATGGCTACACCTTC. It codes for CASSQVSPGGEYGYTF.

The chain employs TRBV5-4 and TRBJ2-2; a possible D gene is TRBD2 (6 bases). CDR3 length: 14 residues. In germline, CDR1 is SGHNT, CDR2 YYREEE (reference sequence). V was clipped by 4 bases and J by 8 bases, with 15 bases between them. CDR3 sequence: CASSPGTGRGELFF. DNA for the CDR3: TGTGCCAGCAGCCCCGGGACTGGGCGAGGGGAGCTGTTTTTT.

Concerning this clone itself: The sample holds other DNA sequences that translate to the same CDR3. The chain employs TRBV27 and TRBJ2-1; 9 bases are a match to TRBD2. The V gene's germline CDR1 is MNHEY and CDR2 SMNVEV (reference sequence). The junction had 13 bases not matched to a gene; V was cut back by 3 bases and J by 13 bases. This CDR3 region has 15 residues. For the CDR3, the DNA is TGTGCCAGCAGTTTTGGACTAGCGAGTCCCGAAAGACAGTTCTTC. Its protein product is CASSFGLASPERQFF.

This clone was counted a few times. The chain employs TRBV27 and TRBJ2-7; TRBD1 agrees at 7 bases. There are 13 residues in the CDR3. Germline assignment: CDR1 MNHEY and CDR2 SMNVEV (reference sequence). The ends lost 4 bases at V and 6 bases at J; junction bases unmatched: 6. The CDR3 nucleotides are TGTGCCAGCAGTTCCACCACAGGGGTCGAGCAGTACTTC. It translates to CASSSTTGVEQYF.

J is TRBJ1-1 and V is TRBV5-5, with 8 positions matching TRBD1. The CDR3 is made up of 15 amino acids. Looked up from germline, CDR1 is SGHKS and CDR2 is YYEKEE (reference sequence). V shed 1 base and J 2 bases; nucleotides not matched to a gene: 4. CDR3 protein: CASSLLGTGNTEAFF. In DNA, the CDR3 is TGTGCCAGCAGCTTGCTTGGGACAGGTAACACTGAAGCTTTCTTT. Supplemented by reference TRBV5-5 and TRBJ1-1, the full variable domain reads DAGVTQSPTHLIKTRGQQVTLRCSPISGHKSVSWYQQVLGQGPQFIFQYYEKEERGRGNFPDRFSARQFPNYSSELNVNALLLGDSALYLCASSLLGTGNTEAFFGQGTRLTVV.

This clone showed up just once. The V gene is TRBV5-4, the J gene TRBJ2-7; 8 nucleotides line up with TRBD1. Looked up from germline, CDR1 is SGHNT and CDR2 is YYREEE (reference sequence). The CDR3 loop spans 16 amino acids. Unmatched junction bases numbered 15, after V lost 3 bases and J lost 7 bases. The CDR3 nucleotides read TGTGCCAGCAGCTCAGCCGAGACAGGGGTAATGGGGGAGCAGTACTTC. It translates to CASSSAETGVMGEQYF.

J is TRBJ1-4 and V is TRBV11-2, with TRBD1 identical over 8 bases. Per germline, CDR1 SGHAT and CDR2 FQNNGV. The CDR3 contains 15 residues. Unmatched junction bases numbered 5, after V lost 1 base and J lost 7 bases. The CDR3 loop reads CASSLGGRGREKLFF. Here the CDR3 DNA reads TGTGCCAGCAGCTTAGGGGGCAGGGGGCGTGAAAAACTGTTTTTT.

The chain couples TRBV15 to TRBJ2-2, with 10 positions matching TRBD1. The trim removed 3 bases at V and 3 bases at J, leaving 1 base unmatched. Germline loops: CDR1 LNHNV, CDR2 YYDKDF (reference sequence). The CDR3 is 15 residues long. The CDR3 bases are TGTGCCACCAGCAGCGGACAGGGGGACACCGGGGAGCTGTTTTTT. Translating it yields CATSSGQGDTGELFF.

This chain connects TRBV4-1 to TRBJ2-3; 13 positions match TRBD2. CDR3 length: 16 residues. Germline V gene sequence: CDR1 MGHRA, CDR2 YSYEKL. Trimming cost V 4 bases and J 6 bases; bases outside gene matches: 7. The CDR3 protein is CASSPPTSGGRDTQYF. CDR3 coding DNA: TGCGCCAGCAGCCCCCCGACTAGCGGGGGGCGGGATACGCAGTATTTT.

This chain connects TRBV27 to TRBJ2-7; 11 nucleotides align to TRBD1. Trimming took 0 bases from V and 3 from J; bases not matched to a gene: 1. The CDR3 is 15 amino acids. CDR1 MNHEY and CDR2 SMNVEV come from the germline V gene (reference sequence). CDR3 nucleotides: TGTGCCAGCAGTTTATCCGGGACAGGGGGCTACGAGCAGTACTTC. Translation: CASSLSGTGGYEQYF.